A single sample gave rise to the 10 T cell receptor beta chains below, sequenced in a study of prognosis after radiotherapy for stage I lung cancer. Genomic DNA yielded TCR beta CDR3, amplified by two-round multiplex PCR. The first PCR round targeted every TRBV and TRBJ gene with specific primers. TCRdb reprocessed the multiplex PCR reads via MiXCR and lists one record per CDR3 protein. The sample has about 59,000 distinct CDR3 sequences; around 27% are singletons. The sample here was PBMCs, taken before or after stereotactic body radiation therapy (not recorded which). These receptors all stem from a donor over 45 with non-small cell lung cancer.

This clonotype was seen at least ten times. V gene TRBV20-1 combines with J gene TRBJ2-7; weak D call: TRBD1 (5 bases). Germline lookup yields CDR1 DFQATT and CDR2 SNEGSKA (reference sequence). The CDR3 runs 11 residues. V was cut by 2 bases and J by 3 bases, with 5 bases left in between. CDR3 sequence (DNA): TGCAGTGCTAGACAGGGCTACGAGCAGTACTTC. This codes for CSARQGYEQYF.

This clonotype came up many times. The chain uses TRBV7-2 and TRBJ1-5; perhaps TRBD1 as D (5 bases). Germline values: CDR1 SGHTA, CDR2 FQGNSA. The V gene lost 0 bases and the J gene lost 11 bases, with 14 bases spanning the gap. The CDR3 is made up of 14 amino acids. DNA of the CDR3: TGTGCCAGCAGCTTAGCAGGGGAAGGAGGGACCCAGCATTTT. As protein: CASSLAGEGGTQHF.

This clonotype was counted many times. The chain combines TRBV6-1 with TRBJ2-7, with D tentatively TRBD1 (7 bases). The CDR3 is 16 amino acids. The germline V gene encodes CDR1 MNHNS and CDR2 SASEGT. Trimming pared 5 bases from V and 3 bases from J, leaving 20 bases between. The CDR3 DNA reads TGTGCCAGCAGTACCAGGGGGGCGCGGTCCGTCTACGAGCAGTACTTC. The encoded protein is CASSTRGARSVYEQYF.

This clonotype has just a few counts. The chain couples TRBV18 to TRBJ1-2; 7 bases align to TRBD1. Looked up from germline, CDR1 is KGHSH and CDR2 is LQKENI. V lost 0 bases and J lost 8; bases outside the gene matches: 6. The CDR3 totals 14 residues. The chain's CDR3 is CASSPPDRLGGYTF. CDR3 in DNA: TGTGCCAGCTCACCACCGGACAGGCTGGGGGGCTACACCTTC.

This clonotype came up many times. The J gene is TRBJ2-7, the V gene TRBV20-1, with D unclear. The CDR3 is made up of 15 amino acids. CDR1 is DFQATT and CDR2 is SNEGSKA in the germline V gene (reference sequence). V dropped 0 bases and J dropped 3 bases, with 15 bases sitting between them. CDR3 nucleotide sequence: TGCAGTGCTAGAGATACTCGTACGGCGGACTACGAGCAGTACTTC. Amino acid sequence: CSARDTRTADYEQYF.

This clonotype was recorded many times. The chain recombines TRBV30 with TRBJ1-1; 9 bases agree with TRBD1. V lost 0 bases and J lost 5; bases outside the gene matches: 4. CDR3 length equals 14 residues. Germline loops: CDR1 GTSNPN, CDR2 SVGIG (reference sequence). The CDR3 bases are TGTGCCTGGAGTGTCGGGACAGGGAATACTGAAGCTTTCTTT. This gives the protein CAWSVGTGNTEAFF.

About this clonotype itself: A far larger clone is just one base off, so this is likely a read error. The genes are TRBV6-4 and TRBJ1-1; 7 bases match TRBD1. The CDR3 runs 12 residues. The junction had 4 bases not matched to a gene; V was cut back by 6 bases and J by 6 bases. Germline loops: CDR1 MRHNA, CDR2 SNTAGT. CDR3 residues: CASRQDRSEAFF. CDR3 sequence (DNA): TGTGCCAGCAGACAGGACAGGTCTGAAGCTTTCTTT.

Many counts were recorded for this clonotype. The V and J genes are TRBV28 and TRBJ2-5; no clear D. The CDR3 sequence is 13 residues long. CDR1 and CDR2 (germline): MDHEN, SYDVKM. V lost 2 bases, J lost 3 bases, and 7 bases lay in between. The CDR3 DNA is TGTGCCAGCAGTTTACGGCCGGAAGAGACCCAGTACTTC. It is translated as CASSLRPEETQYF.

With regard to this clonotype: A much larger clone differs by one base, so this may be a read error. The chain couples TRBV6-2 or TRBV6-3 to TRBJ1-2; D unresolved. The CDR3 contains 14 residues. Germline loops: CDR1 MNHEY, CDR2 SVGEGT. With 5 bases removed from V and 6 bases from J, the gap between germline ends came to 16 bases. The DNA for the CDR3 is TGTGCCAGCAGTGGAGCTAGTAGGGTTAATGGCTACACCTTC. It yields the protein CASSGASRVNGYTF.

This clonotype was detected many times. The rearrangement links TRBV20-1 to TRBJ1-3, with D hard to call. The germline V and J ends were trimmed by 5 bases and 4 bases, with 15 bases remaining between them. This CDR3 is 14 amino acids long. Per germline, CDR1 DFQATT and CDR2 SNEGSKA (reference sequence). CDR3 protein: CSAGEPRAGNTIYF. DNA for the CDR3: TGCAGTGCTGGTGAACCAAGGGCCGGAAACACCATATATTTT.